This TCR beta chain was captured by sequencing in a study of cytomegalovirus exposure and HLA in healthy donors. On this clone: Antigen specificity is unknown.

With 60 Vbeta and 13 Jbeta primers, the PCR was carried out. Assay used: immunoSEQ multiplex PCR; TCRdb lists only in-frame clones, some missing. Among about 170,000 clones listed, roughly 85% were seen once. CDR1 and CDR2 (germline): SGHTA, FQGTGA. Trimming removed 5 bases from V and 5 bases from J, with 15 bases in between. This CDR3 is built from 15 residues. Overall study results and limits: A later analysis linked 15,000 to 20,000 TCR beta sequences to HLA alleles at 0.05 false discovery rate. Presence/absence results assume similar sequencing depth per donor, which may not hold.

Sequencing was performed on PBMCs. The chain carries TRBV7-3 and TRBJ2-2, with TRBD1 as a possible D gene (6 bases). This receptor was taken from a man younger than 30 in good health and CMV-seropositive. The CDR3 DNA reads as TGTGCCAGCAGCCCCAGACAGGTTGGGACCGGGGAGCTGTTTTTT. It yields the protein CASSPRQVGTGELFF.